The 26 T cell receptor beta chains in this list originate from one sample, sequenced in a study of T cells after yellow fever vaccination. Using its own MiXCR run on the 5' RACE reads, TCRdb lists one record per CDR3 protein. The sample has about 550,000 distinct CDR3 sequences, approximately 21% seen once. The specimen comprised PBMCs, sampled 15 days after the yellow fever booster vaccination. The receptors shown here come from a man aged 30 to 39 who received the YFV17D yellow fever vaccine.

In this sample, this clonotype turned up a few times. The J gene is TRBJ2-7, the V gene TRBV3-1; D ambiguous. Trimming removed 0 bases from V and 9 bases from J, with 12 bases in between. CDR3 length equals 13 residues. Germline values: CDR1 LGHDT, CDR2 YNNKEL (reference sequence). The CDR3 is CASSQDSVSRQYF. The CDR3, as DNA: TGTGCCAGCAGCCAAGATTCTGTGAGTCGGCAGTACTTC.

This clonotype has a handful of counts. The chain combines TRBV7-2 with TRBJ1-2; no clear D gene. The CDR3 is 14 amino acids. Germline loops: CDR1 SGHTA, CDR2 FQGNSA. The V end was cut by 0 bases, the J end by 3 bases, with 8 bases between. The CDR3 loop reads CASSLAPKDYGYTF. CDR3 coding DNA: TGTGCCAGCAGCTTAGCCCCGAAAGACTATGGCTACACCTTC.

V and J are TRBV7-2 and TRBJ2-3; D unresolved. V lost 5 bases and J lost 1, with 13 bases in between. The CDR3 extends over 15 amino acids. Looked up from germline, CDR1 is SGHTA and CDR2 is FQGNSA. The CDR3 nucleotides are TGTGCCAGCAGCCTCCGGTGCAGGCGCACAGATACGCAGTATTTT. It specifies CASSLRCRRTDTQYF. Full variable domain (missing parts from reference TRBV7-2 and TRBJ2-3): GAGVSQSPSNKVTEKGKDVELRCDPISGHTALYWYRQSLGQGLEFLIYFQGNSAPDKSGLPSDRFSAERTGGSVSTLTIQRTQQEDSAVYLCASSLRCRRTDTQYFGPGTRLTVL.

This rearrangement joins TRBV6-2 or TRBV6-3 to TRBJ2-7; D uncertain. The V and J ends lost 6 bases and 4 bases respectively, with 22 bases between them. The CDR3 totals 16 residues. Germline V gene data show CDR1 as MNHEY and CDR2 as SVGEGT. Here the CDR3 reads CASSQNLGRRQYEQYF. The CDR3 DNA reads as TGTGCCAGCAGCCAGAACTTAGGACGGAGACAATACGAGCAGTACTTC.

This clonotype was recorded only once. V is TRBV18 and J is TRBJ1-1; tentative D call: TRBD1 (5 bases). Trimming took off 0 bases at V and 5 bases at J, with 16 bases between the two ends. Germline values: CDR1 KGHSH, CDR2 LQKENI. There are 16 residues in the CDR3. The CDR3 loop is CASSPPGREEGTEAFF. CDR3 in DNA: TGTGCCAGCTCACCACCGGGCAGGGAAGAGGGAACTGAAGCTTTCTTT.

This clonotype was counted only a few times. V and J are TRBV6-1 and TRBJ2-1, with 8 bases lining up with TRBD2. V lost 6 bases and J lost 8; bases outside the gene matches: 15. The length of the CDR3 is 16 residues. In germline, CDR1 is MNHNS, CDR2 SASEGT. The CDR3 loop is CASSHGGARPRDEQFF. CDR3 bases: TGTGCCAGCAGCCACGGGGGGGCACGGCCCCGGGATGAGCAGTTCTTC.

CDR3 amino acids: CATSRDSSSYNEQFF. The CDR3 nucleotides read TGTGCCACCAGCAGAGATAGTAGCTCCTACAATGAGCAGTTCTTC. The V call is TRBV15, the J call TRBJ2-1; unclear D gene. There are 15 residues in the CDR3. Germline CDR1 and CDR2: LNHNV and YYDKDF (reference sequence). The V and J ends lost 0 bases and 0 bases respectively, with 6 bases between them.

This clonotype has only a few counts. This sequence joins TRBV7-8 and TRBJ2-2; 9 bases line up with TRBD2. V was pared by 0 bases and J by 7 bases, with 6 bases of the junction left unmatched. Germline V gives CDR1 SGHVS, CDR2 FQNEAQ. The CDR3 totals 16 residues. In DNA form, the CDR3 reads TGTGCCAGCAGCTTAGCGGGGGCTAGCGGGGACGGGGAGCTGTTTTTT. Amino acid sequence: CASSLAGASGDGELFF.

The gene calls are TRBV20-1 and TRBJ2-3; D possibly corresponds to TRBD2 (5 bases). The V end lost 5 bases, the J end lost 3 bases, and 12 bases lay between the germline ends. From germline, CDR1 is DFQATT and CDR2 SNEGSKA (reference sequence). This CDR3 region has 13 residues. The CDR3 loop reads CSAPFRGTDTQYF. The CDR3 DNA sequence: TGCAGTGCTCCCTTTCGGGGAACAGATACGCAGTATTTT.

This clonotype showed up just a few times. The V and J genes are TRBV7-9 and TRBJ2-7, with 9 nucleotides matching TRBD2. From germline, CDR1 is SEHNR and CDR2 FQNEAQ (reference sequence). V trimming: 4 bases; J trimming: 2 bases; junction bases outside the gene matches: 9. This CDR3 has 16 residues. CDR3 DNA sequence: TGTGCCAGCAGCTCCCGAGGGACTAGCCTAGCCTACGAGCAGTACTTC. Protein sequence: CASSSRGTSLAYEQYF.

The CDR3 region has the DNA TGCAGTGCTAGCAAAGGAAAAACTAGCGGGAGAAGAGAGACCCAGTACTTC. Translation: CSASKGKTSGRRETQYF. The chain uses TRBV20-1 and TRBJ2-5; TRBD2 matches at 11 bases. With V trimmed by 3 bases and J by 4 bases, 13 bases remained unmatched. Germline-derived CDR1 and CDR2 are DFQATT and SNEGSKA (reference sequence). The CDR3 is made up of 17 amino acids.

The chain employs TRBV5-4 and TRBJ2-1, with TRBD2 matching over 14 bases. The V segment lost 2 bases and the J segment 9 bases; nucleotides outside the gene matches: 7. CDR3 length: 16 amino acids. Germline assignment: CDR1 SGHNT and CDR2 YYREEE (reference sequence). CDR3 sequence: CASSFSTSGRAFEQFF. The CDR3 DNA follows: TGTGCCAGCAGCTTCTCGACTAGCGGGAGGGCCTTTGAGCAGTTCTTC.

V is TRBV12-3 or TRBV12-4 and J is TRBJ1-5, with D unclear. With 5 bases removed from V and 4 bases from J, the gap between germline ends came to 9 bases. The CDR3 covers 13 residues. This CDR3 reads CASSRPGNQPQHF. DNA of the CDR3: TGTGCCAGCAGTCGTCCCGGGAATCAGCCCCAGCATTTT.

V and J are TRBV19 and TRBJ2-1; 11 bases map to TRBD2. The V gene's germline CDR1 is LNHDA and CDR2 SQIVND (reference sequence). This CDR3 has 15 residues. V trimming: 7 bases; J trimming: 4 bases; junction bases outside the gene matches: 6. CDR3 residues: CASTLAGGTYNEQFF. CDR3 DNA sequence: TGTGCCAGTACCCTAGCGGGAGGAACTTACAATGAGCAGTTCTTC.

This chain links TRBV5-1 with TRBJ2-2, with 8 bases matching TRBD2. The J segment lost 0 bases and the V segment lost 6 bases, leaving 7 bases of the junction unmatched. The CDR3 totals 16 residues. Germline values: CDR1 SGHRS, CDR2 YFSETQ. The CDR3 spells CASTISGAANTGELFF. The CDR3 DNA sequence: TGCGCCAGCACCATTAGCGGGGCCGCGAACACCGGGGAGCTGTTTTTT.

In this sample, this clonotype turned up many times. V is TRBV5-1 and J is TRBJ1-1; D is uncertain. The CDR3 is 13 amino acids. Germline V lookup: CDR1 SGHRS, CDR2 YFSETQ. Between the trimmed V and J ends, which lost 4 bases and 2 bases, there was a span of 9 bases. The DNA of the CDR3 is TGCGCCAGCAGCCTGGGATCCAACACTGAAGCTTTCTTT. It yields the protein CASSLGSNTEAFF.

This chain links TRBV14 with TRBJ2-7; TRBD1 agrees at 7 bases. V shed 4 bases, J shed 3 bases, and the junction held 6 bases outside the gene matches. This CDR3 contains 14 residues. Per the germline V gene, CDR1 is SGHDN and CDR2 is FVKESK. CDR3 bases: TGTGCCAGCAGCCGAGACAGGGACATCTACGAGCAGTACTTC. As protein: CASSRDRDIYEQYF. Filled out from reference TRBV14 and TRBJ2-7, the complete variable domain reads EAGVTQFPSHSVIEKGQTVTLRCDPISGHDNLYWYRRVMGKEIKFLLHFVKESKQDESGMPNNRFLAERTGGTYSTLKVQPAELEDSGVYFCASSRDRDIYEQYFGPGTRLTVT.

The chain is built from TRBV7-2 and TRBJ2-5; D is tentatively TRBD1 or TRBD2 (6 bases each). Trimming left V 5 bases short and J 4 bases short, with 17 bases between. In germline, CDR1 is SGHTA, CDR2 FQGNSA. The CDR3 contains 15 residues. CDR3 residues: CASSPGQPGGETQYF. CDR3 DNA: TGTGCCAGCAGCCCCGGACAGCCCGGGGGAGAGACCCAGTACTTC.

In this sample, this clonotype turned up a few times. The CDR3 sequence is CASKEDGTDTQYF. DNA of the CDR3: TGCGCCAGCAAGGAGGATGGCACAGATACGCAGTATTTT. The chain uses TRBV5-1 and TRBJ2-3; D is possibly TRBD2 (5 bases). The germline V gene encodes CDR1 SGHRS and CDR2 YFSETQ. The CDR3 runs 13 residues. Between the trimmed V and J ends, which lost 6 bases and 1 base, there was a span of 9 bases. The entire variable domain, with the rest obtained from reference TRBV5-1 and TRBJ2-3, is as follows: KAGVTQTPRYLIKTRGQQVTLSCSPISGHRSVSWYQQTPGQGLQFLFEYFSETQRNKGNFPGRFSGRQFSNSRSEMNVSTLELGDSALYLCASKEDGTDTQYFGPGTRLTVL.

This clonotype was found a few times. The V and J genes are TRBV6-5 and TRBJ1-5; no definite D call. Germline V gene lookup returns CDR1 MNHEY and CDR2 SVGAGI. The V and J ends lost 4 bases and 7 bases respectively, with 11 bases between them. The CDR3 has 13 amino acids. The CDR3 region is CASSSRPAQPQHF. Written as DNA, the CDR3 is TGTGCCAGCAGTTCCCGACCCGCCCAGCCCCAGCATTTT.

The rearrangement links TRBV7-3 to TRBJ2-1; TRBD2 might be the D (6 bases). This CDR3 region has 16 residues. Germline V gives CDR1 SGHTA, CDR2 FQGTGA. With 1 base removed from V and 4 bases from J, the gap between germline ends came to 14 bases. CDR3 residues: CASSLSPGERYNEQFF. The CDR3 region has the DNA TGTGCCAGCAGCTTAAGTCCGGGGGAGCGGTACAATGAGCAGTTCTTC.

This clonotype has more than one count but fewer than ten. V gene TRBV3-1 combines with J gene TRBJ2-1; TRBD2 matches at 9 bases. Germline loops: CDR1 LGHDT, CDR2 YNNKEL (reference sequence). CDR3 length: 15 amino acids. The ends lost 0 bases at V and 10 bases at J; junction bases unmatched: 7. The CDR3 protein is CASSQDSGTSTEQFF. The CDR3 bases are TGTGCCAGCAGCCAAGATAGTGGGACTAGCACCGAGCAGTTCTTC.

Ten or more counts support this clonotype. At one boundary the junction diverges from the germline segment, which might be a read error. The J gene is TRBJ2-2, the V gene TRBV5-1; perhaps TRBD1 as D (6 bases). Germline V lookup: CDR1 SGHRS, CDR2 YFSETQ. There are 14 residues in the CDR3. DNA of the CDR3: TGTGCCAGCAGTTTAGGGACAAACACCGGGGAGCTGTTTTTT. Residues: CASSLGTNTGELFF.

The CDR3 DNA reads as TGCAGTACGGGGGAGGGGGCTGAAGCTTTCTTT. Protein product: CSTGEGAEAFF. The V gene is TRBV20-1, the J gene TRBJ1-1, with a weak D call TRBD1 (6 bases). The germline V gene has CDR1 DFQATT and CDR2 SNEGSKA (reference sequence). The CDR3 totals 11 residues. V shed 8 bases and J shed 6 bases, with 13 bases lying between them.

This sequence joins TRBV10-2 and TRBJ1-2; perhaps TRBD1 as D (5 bases). V lost 8 bases and J lost 0, with 13 bases in between. This CDR3 has 14 residues. Germline lookup yields CDR1 WSHSY and CDR2 SAAADI. In DNA form, the CDR3 reads TGCGCCAGCGGAGGGACTACCTCTAACTATGGCTACACCTTC. Amino acid sequence: CASGGTTSNYGYTF.

CDR3 nucleotides: TGTGCCAGCAGCCAGGGACCGGTCAATCAGCCCCAGCATTTT. It specifies CASSQGPVNQPQHF. The chain links TRBV7-2 to TRBJ1-5, with D tentatively TRBD1 (5 bases). The CDR3 has 14 amino acids. Trimming shortened V by 5 bases and J by 3 bases, and 11 bases separated the two germline ends. The germline CDR1 and CDR2 sequences are SGHTA and FQGNSA.